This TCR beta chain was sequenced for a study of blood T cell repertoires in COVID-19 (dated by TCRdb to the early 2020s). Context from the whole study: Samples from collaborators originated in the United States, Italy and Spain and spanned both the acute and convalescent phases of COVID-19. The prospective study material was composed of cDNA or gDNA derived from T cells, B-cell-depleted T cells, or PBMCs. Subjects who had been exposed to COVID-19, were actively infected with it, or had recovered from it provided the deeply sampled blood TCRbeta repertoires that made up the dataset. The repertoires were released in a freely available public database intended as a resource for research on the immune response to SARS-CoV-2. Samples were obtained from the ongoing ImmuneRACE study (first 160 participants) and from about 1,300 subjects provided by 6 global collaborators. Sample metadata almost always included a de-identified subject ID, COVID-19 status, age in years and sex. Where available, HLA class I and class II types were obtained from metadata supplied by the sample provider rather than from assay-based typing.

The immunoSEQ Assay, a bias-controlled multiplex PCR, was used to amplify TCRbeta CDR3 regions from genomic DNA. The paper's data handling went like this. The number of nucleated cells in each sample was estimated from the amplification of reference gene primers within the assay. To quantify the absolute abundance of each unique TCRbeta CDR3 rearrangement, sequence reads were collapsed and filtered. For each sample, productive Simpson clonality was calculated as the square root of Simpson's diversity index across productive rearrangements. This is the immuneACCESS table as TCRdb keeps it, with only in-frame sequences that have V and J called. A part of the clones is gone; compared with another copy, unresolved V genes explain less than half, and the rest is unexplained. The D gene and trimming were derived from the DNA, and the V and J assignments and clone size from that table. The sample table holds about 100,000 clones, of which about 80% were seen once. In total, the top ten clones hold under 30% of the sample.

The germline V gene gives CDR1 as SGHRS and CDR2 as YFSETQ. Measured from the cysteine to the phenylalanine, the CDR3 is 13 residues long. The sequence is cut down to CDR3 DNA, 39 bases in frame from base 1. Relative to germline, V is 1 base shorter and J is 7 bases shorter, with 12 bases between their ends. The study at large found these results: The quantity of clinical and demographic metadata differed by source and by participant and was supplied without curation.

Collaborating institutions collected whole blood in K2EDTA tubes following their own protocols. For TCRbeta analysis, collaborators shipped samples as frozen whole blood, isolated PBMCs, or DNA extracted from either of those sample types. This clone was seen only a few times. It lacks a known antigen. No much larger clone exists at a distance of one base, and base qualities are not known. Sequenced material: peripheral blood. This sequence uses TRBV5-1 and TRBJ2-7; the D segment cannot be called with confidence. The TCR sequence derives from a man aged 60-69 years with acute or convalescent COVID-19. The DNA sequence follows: TGCGCCAGCAGCTTGCGGAGTTTGAGTGAGCAGTACTTC. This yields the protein CASSLRSLSEQYF. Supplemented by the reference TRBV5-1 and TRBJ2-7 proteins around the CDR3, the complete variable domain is KAGVTQTPRYLIKTRGQQVTLSCSPISGHRSVSWYQQTPGQGLQFLFEYFSETQRNKGNFPGRFSGRQFSNSRSEMNVSTLELGDSALYLCASSLRSLSEQYFGPGTRLTVT.